The entry below gives a single TCR beta chain sequence along with its context. TEMRA cells were FACS-enriched, while CD8+ and CD4+ T cells were negatively isolated. Random hexamers were used to reverse transcribe the RNA input (about 0.45 to 1 ug). Multiplex PCR with immunoSEQ amplified the TCR beta CDR3 across 54 Vbeta and 13 Jbeta. Each CDR3 protein is one row after TCRdb ran MiXCR on the immunoSEQ multiplex PCR reads. The profile covers a few hundred thousand distinct CDR3 sequences, with around 90% appearing a single time and around 0.14% taken by the ten largest. V shed 6 bases and J shed 0 bases, with 9 bases lying between them. This CDR3 is 13 amino acids long. Germline assignment: CDR1 MGHRA and CDR2 YSYEKL. This entry comes from a study of CD8 T cells in Susac syndrome.

Sequencing input: CD8+ T cells from PBMCs. This clonotype originated in a human donor with multiple sclerosis. This rearrangement joins TRBV4-1 to TRBJ2-7; D unclear. As DNA, the CDR3 is TGCGCCAGCAGTGTTACGGCCTCCTACGAGCAGTACTTC. Its protein is CASSVTASYEQYF.